This T cell receptor beta chain was observed in a study of cytomegalovirus exposure and HLA in healthy donors. Sequencing was performed with immunoSEQ multiplex PCR; in TCRdb, only in-frame clones are kept and a portion is missing. This sample has 90,000 to 110,000 clones, with about 85% found just once. The study's findings and limits: Through in vitro validation, a few CMV-associated chains were shown to be specific for CMV antigens.

Note on this clone: Its antigen is still unknown.

Germline CDR1 and CDR2: SGDLS and YYNGEE. The V and J ends lost 0 bases and 3 bases, in that order; junction bases with no gene match: 8. The CDR3 has 18 amino acids. The sequenced material came from PBMCs. This chain uses TRBV9 with TRBJ2-3; 12 bases fit TRBD2. The sequence came from a woman between 18 and 29 years old in good health and CMV-seropositive. The CDR3 bases are TGTGCCAGCAGCGTAGGGACTAGCGGGACAGCAATGACAGATACGCAGTATTTT. Protein: CASSVGTSGTAMTDTQYF.